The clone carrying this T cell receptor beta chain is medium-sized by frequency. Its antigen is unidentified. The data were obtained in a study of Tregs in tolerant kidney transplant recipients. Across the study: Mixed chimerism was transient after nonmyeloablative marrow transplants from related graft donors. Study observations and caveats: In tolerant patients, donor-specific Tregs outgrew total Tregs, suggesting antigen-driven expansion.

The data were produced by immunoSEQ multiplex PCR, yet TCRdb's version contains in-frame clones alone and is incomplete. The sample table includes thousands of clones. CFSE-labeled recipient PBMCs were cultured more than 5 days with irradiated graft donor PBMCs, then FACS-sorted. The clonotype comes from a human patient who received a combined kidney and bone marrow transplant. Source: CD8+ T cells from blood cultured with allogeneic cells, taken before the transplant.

The CDR3 bases that were read are TGTGCCAGTGGGACAGGAGGGGGTGGTAGCAATCAGCCC. Translated, it gives CASGTGGGGSNQP. The full CDR3 protein is CASGTGGGGSNQPQHF. The rearrangement links TRBV19 to TRBJ1-5; TRBD1 matches 8 bases. The read ends 3 residues early relative to the CDR3; the germline J gene fills the gap. CDR3 length equals 16 residues. Trimming cost V 8 bases and J 0 bases; bases outside gene matches: 9. Per the germline V gene, CDR1 is LNHDA and CDR2 is SQIVND (reference sequence).